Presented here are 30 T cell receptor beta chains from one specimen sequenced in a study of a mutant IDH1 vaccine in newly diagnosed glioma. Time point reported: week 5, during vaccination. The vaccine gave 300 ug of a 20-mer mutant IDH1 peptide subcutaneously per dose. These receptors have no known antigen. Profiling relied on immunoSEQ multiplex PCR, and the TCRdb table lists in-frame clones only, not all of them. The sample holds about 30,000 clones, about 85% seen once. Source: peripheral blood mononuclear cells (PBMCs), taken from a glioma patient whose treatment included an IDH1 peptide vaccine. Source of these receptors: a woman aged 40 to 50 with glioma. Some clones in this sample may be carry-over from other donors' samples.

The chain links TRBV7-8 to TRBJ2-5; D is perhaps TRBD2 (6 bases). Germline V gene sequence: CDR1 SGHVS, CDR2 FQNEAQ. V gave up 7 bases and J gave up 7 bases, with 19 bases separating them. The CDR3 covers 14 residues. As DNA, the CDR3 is TGTGCCAGCATCCAAAGGTTTCGAGCGGGGACCCAGTACTTC. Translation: CASIQRFRAGTQYF.

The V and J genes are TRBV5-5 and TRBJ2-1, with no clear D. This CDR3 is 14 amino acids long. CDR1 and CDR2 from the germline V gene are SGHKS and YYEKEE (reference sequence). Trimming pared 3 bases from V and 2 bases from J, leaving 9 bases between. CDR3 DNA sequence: TGTGCCAGCAGCTCTGGGCGCCCCTACAATGAGCAGTTCTTC. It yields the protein CASSSGRPYNEQFF.

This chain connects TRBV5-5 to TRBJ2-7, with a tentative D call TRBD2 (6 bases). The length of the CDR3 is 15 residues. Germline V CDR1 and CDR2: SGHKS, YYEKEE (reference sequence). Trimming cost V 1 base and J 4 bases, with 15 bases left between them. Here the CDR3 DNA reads TGTGCCAGCAGCTTGAGGGAGGCTACAAGGTACGAGCAGTACTTC. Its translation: CASSLREATRYEQYF. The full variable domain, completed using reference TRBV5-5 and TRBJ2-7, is DAGVTQSPTHLIKTRGQQVTLRCSPISGHKSVSWYQQVLGQGPQFIFQYYEKEERGRGNFPDRFSARQFPNYSSELNVNALLLGDSALYLCASSLREATRYEQYFGPGTRLTVT.

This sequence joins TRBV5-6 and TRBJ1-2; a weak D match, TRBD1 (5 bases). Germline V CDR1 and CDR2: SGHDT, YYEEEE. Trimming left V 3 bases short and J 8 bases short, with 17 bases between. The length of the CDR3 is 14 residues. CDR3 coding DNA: TGTGCCAGCAGCTCCTCAGGGCCACAAATGGGCTACACCTTC. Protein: CASSSSGPQMGYTF.

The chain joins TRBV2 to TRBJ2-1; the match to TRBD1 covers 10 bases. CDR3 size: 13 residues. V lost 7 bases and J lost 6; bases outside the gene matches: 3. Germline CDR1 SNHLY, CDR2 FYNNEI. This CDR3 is CASKGTGVNEQFF. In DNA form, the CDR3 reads TGTGCCAGCAAAGGGACAGGGGTCAATGAGCAGTTCTTC.

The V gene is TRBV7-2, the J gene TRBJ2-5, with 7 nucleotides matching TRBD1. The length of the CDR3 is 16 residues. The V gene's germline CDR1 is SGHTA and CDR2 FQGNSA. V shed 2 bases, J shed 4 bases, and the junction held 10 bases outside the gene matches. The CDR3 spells CASSLTFDRERETQYF. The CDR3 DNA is TGTGCCAGCAGCTTAACCTTCGACAGGGAACGAGAGACCCAGTACTTC. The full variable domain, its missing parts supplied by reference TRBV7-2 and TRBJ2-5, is GAGVSQSPSNKVTEKGKDVELRCDPISGHTALYWYRQSLGQGLEFLIYFQGNSAPDKSGLPSDRFSAERTGGSVSTLTIQRTQQEDSAVYLCASSLTFDRERETQYFGPGTRLLVL.

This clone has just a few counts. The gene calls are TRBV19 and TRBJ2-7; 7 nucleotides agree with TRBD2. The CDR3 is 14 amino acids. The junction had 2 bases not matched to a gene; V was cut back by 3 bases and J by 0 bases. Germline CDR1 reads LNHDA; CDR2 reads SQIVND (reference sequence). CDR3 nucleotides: TGTGCCAGTAGTATCAGCGGGATCTCCTACGAGCAGTACTTC. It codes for CASSISGISYEQYF.

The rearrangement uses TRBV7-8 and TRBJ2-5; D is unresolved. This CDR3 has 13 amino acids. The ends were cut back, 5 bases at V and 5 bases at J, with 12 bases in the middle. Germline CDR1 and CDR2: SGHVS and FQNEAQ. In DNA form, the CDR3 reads TGTGCCAGCAGCATCCGCCTGGGGGAGACCCAGTACTTC. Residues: CASSIRLGETQYF.

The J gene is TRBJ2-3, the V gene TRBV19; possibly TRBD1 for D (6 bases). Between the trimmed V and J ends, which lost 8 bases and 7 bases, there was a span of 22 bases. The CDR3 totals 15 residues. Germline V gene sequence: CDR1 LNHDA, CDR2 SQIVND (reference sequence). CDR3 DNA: TGTGCCAGTGGAGGTTCAGGGGATCCGACAAATACGCAGTATTTT. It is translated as CASGGSGDPTNTQYF.

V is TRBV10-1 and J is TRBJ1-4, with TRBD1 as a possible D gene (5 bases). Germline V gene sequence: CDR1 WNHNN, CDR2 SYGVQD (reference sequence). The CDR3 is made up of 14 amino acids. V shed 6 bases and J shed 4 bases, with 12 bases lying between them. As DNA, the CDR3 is TGCGCCAGCAGGCGGGGGGATGGTAATGAAAAACTGTTTTTT. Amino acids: CASRRGDGNEKLFF.

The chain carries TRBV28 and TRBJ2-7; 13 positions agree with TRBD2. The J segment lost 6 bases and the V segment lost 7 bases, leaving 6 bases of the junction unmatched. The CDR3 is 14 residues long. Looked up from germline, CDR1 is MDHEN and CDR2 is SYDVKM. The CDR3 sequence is CASTWTSGSSEQYF. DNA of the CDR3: TGTGCCAGCACCTGGACTAGCGGGAGCTCCGAGCAGTACTTC.

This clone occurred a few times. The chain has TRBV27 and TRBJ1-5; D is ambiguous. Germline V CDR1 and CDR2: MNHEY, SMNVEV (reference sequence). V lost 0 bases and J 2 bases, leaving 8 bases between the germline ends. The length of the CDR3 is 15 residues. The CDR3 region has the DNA TGTGCCAGCAGTTTATCGTCCGGGGGCAATCAGCCCCAGCATTTT. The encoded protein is CASSLSSGGNQPQHF.

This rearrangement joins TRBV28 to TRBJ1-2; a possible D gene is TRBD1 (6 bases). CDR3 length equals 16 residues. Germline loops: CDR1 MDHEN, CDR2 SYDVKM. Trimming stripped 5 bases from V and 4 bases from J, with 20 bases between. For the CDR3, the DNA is TGTGCCAGCAGTGAAACAGGGAAATCCCTTGGCTATGGCTACACCTTC. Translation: CASSETGKSLGYGYTF.

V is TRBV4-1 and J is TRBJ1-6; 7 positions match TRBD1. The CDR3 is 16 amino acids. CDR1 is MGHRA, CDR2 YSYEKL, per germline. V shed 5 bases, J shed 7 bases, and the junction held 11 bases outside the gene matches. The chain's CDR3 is CASSGLTGDRNSPLHF. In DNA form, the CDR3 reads TGCGCCAGCAGCGGTCTTACCGGGGACAGAAATTCACCCCTCCACTTT.

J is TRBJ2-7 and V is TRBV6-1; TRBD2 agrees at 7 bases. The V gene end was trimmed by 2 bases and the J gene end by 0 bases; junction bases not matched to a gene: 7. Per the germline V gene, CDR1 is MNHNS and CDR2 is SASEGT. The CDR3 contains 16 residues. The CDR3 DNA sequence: TGTGCCAGCAGTGAAAGGACTAGAAGTACCTCCTACGAGCAGTACTTC. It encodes CASSERTRSTSYEQYF.

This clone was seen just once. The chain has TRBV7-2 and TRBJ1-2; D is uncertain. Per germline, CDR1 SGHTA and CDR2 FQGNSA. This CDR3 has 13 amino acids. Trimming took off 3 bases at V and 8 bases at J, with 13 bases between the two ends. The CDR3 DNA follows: TGTGCCAGCAGCTTGGGGTTAACGTTGGGCTACACCTTC. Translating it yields CASSLGLTLGYTF.

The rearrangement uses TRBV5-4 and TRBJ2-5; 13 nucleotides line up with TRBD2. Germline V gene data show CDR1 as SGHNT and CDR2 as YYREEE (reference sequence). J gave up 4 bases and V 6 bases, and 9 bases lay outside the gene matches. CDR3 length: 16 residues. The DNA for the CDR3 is TGTGCCAGCACCTATCGCCGACTAGCGGGAGGAGAGACCCAGTACTTC. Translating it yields CASTYRRLAGGETQYF.

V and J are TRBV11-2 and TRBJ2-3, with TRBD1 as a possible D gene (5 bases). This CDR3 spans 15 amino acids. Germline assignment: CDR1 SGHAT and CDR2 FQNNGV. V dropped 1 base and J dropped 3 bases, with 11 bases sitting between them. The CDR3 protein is CASSLARVETDTQYF. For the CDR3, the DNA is TGTGCCAGCAGCTTAGCCAGGGTTGAAACAGATACGCAGTATTTT.

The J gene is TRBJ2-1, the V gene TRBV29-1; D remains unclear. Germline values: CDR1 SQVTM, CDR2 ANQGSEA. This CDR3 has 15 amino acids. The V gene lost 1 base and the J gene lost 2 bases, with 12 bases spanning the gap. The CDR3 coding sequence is TGCAGCGTTGAAGTTCCCTGGCGCCCCTACAATGAGCAGTTCTTC. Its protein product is CSVEVPWRPYNEQFF.

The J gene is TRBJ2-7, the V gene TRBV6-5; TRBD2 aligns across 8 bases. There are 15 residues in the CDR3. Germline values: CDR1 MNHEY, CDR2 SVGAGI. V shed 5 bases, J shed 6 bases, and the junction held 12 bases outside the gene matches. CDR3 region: CASSQRRGGLSEQYF. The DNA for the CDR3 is TGTGCCAGCAGTCAGCGACGGGGGGGCCTCTCCGAGCAGTACTTC.

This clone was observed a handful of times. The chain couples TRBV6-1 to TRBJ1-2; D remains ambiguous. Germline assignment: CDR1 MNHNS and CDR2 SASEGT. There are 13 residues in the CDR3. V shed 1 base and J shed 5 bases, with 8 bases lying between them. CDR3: CASSEEYGYGYTF. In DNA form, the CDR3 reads TGTGCCAGCAGTGAAGAGTATGGGTATGGCTACACCTTC.

The CDR3 reads CASSLGGTGELFF. In DNA form, the CDR3 reads TGTGCCAGCAGCTTAGGGGGCACCGGGGAGCTGTTTTTT. The gene calls are TRBV7-6 and TRBJ2-2; no clear D. CDR1 and CDR2 from the germline V gene are SGHVS and FNYEAQ. V was trimmed by 1 base and J by 4 bases, leaving 4 bases between them. CDR3 size: 13 residues.

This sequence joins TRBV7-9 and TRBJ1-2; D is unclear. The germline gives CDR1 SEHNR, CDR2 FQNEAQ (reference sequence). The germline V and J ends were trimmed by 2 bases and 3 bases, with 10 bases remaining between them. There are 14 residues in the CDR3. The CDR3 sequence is CASSLPSPHYGYTF. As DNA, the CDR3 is TGTGCCAGCAGCTTACCCTCCCCACACTATGGCTACACCTTC.

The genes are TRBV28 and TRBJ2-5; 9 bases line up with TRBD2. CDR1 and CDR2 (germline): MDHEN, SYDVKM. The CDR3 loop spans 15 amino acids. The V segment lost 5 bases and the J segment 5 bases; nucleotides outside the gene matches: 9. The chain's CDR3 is CASSTLAGAGETQYF. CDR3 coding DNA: TGTGCCAGCAGTACCTTAGCGGGAGCGGGGGAGACCCAGTACTTC.

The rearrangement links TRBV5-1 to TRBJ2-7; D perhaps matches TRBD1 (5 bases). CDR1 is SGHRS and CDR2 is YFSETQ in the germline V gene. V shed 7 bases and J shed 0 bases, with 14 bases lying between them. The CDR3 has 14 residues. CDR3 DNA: TGCGCCAGCGGACAAGGGCCCCACTCCTACGAGCAGTACTTC. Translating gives CASGQGPHSYEQYF. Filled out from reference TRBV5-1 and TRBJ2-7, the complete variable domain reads KAGVTQTPRYLIKTRGQQVTLSCSPISGHRSVSWYQQTPGQGLQFLFEYFSETQRNKGNFPGRFSGRQFSNSRSEMNVSTLELGDSALYLCASGQGPHSYEQYFGPGTRLTVT.

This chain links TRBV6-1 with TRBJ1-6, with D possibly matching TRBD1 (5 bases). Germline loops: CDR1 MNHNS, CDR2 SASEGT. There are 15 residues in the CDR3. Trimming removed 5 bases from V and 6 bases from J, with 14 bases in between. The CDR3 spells CASSSPGSRNSPLHF. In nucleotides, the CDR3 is TGTGCCAGCAGTAGTCCAGGGTCCCGTAATTCACCCCTCCACTTT.

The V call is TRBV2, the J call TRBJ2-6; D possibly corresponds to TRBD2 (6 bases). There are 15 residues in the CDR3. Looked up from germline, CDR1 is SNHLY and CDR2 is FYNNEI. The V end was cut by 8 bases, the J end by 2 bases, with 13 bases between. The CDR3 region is CASGGGGAGANVLTF. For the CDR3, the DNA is TGTGCCAGCGGGGGAGGTGGCGCTGGGGCCAACGTCCTGACTTTC.

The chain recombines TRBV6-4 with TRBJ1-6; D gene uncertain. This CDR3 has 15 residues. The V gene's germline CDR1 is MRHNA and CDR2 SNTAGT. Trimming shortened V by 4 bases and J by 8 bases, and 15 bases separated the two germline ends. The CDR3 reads CASSVLNSSHSPLHF. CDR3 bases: TGTGCCAGCAGTGTTTTAAACTCGAGCCATTCACCCCTCCACTTT.

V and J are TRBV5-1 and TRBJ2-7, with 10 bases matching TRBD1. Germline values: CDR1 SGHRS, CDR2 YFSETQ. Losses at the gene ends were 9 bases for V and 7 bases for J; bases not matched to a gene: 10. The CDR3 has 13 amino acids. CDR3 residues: CATVLGQGWEQYF. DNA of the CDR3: TGCGCCACCGTCTTGGGACAGGGGTGGGAGCAGTACTTC.

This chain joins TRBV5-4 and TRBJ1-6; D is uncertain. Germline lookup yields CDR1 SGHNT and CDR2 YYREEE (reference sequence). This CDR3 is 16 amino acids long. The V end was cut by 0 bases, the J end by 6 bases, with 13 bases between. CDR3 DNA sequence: TGTGCCAGCAGCTTGGGTAATAGGGCAGCTAATTCACCCCTCCACTTT. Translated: CASSLGNRAANSPLHF.